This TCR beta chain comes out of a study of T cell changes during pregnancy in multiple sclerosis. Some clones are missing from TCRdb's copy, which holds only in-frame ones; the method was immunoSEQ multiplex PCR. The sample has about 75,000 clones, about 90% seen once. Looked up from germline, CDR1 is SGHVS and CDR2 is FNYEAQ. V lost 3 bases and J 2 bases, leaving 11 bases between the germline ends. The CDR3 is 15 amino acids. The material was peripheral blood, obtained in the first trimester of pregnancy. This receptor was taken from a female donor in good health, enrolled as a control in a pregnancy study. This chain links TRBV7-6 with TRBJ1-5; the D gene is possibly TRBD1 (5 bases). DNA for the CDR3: TGTGCCAGCAGCTTGCAGGGTTCAGGCAATCAGCCCCAGCATTTT. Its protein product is CASSLQGSGNQPQHF.